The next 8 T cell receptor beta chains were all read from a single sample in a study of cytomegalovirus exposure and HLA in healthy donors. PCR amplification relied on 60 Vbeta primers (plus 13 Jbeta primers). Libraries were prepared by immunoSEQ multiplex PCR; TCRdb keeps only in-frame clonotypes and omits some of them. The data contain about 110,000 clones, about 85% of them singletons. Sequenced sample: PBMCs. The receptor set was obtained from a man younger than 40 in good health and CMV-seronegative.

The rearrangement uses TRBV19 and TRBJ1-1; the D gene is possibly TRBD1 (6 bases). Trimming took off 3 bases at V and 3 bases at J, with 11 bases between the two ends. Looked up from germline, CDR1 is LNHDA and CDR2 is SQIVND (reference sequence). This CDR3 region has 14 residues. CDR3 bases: TGTGCCAGTAGTATCTGGGGGCCCGACACTGAAGCTTTCTTT. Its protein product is CASSIWGPDTEAFF.

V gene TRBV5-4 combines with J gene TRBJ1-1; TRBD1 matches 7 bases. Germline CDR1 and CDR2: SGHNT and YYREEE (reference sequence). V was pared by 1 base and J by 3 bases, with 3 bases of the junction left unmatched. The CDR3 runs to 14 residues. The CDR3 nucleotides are TGTGCCAGCAGCTTGACAGGGGACTACACTGAAGCTTTCTTT. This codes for CASSLTGDYTEAFF. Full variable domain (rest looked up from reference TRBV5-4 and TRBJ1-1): ETGVTQSPTHLIKTRGQQVTLRCSSQSGHNTVSWYQQALGQGPQFIFQYYREEENGRGNFPPRFSGLQFPNYSSELNVNALELDDSALYLCASSLTGDYTEAFFGQGTRLTVV.

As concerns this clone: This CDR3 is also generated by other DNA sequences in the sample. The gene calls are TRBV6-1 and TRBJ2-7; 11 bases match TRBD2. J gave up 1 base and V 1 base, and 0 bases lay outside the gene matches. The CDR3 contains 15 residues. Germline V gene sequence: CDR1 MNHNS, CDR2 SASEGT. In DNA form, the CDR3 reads TGTGCCAGCAGTGAAGGGACTAGCGGGTCCTACGAGCAGTACTTC. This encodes CASSEGTSGSYEQYF.

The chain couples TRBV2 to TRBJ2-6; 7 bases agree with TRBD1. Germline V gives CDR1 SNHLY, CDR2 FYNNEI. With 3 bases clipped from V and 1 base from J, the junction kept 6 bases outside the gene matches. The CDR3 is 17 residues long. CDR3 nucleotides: TGTGCCAGCAGTGACAATGACAGGGTTTCTGGGGCCAACGTCCTGACTTTC. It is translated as CASSDNDRVSGANVLTF.

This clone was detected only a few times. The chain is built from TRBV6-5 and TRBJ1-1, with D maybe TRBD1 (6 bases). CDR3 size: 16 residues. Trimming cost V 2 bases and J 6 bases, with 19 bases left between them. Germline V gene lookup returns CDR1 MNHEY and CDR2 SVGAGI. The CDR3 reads CASSYLPGGGDPEAFF. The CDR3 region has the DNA TGTGCCAGCAGTTACCTCCCGGGAGGGGGGGACCCTGAAGCTTTCTTT.

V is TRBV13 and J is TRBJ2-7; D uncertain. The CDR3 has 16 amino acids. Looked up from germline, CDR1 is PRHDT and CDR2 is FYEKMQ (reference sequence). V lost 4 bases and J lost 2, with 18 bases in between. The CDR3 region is CASSWLPERSPYEQYF. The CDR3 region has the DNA TGTGCCAGCAGCTGGCTCCCTGAGCGTTCCCCCTACGAGCAGTACTTC.

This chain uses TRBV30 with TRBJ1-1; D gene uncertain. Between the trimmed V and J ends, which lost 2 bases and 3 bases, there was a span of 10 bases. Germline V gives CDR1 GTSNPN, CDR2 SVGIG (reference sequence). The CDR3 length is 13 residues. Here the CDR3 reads CAWSTLGYTEAFF. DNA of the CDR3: TGTGCCTGGAGTACTTTGGGCTACACTGAAGCTTTCTTT.

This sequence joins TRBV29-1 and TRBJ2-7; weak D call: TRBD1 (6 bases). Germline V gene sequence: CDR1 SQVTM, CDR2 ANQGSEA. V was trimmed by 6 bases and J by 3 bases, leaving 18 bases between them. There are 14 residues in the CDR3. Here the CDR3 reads CSVQGFGGRYEQYF. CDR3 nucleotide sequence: TGCAGCGTCCAGGGGTTCGGAGGACGCTACGAGCAGTACTTC.